Below are 6 T cell receptor beta chains sequenced from a single sample in a study of spatial heterogeneity in lung cancer. The sample's time point: sample taken at primary tumor resection. Whole RNA from tumor, nontumor lung or frozen PBMC was sequenced unsorted. TCRdb reprocessed the 5' RACE reads with MiXCR, giving one entry per CDR3 protein. The sample contains around 4,100 distinct CDR3 sequences, 53% of which appear only once. Source: PBMCs, taken at surgery. These receptors originate from a female donor with early-stage non-small cell lung cancer.

This clonotype was picked up a small number of times. The size of this beta chain means little, since it is a stray read in a library made for alpha chains. The chain carries TRBV7-3 and TRBJ2-3; D might be TRBD1 or TRBD2, each matching 5 bases. V shed 3 bases and J shed 6 bases, with 13 bases lying between them. Germline CDR1 SGHTA, CDR2 FQGTGA. This CDR3 contains 14 residues. The CDR3 DNA sequence: TGTGCCAGCAGCTTCGGGGCCCCCTGGGATACGCAGTATTTT. Residues: CASSFGAPWDTQYF.

This clonotype was observed a few times. This beta chain is an unintended read in a library built for alpha chains; its size means little. V usage is TRBV20-1 and J usage is TRBJ2-3, with 10 bases that match TRBD2. There are 14 residues in the CDR3. Germline assignment: CDR1 DFQATT and CDR2 SNEGSKA (reference sequence). CDR3 region: CSADGASGGDTQYF. The CDR3 DNA sequence: TGCAGCGCCGACGGGGCTAGCGGGGGAGATACGCAGTATTTT.

About this clonotype: With the library built for alpha chains, this beta chain is off target and its frequency is not meaningful. The chain couples TRBV7-9 to TRBJ2-1; perhaps TRBD2 as D (5 bases). V lost 5 bases and J lost 8, with 13 bases in between. CDR3 length equals 13 residues. Per germline, CDR1 SEHNR and CDR2 FQNEAQ (reference sequence). The CDR3 DNA reads TGTGCCAGCAGCCCGGGGTTGGGTGATGAGCAGTTCTTC. Protein: CASSPGLGDEQFF.

As to this clonotype: A library prepared for alpha chains yielded this beta chain as an off-target read; its size is of little meaning. The chain combines TRBV7-2 with TRBJ2-1, with D uncertain. Germline V gene data show CDR1 as SGHTA and CDR2 as FQGNSA. This CDR3 has 14 residues. V shed 1 base and J shed 7 bases, with 11 bases lying between them. The CDR3 DNA follows: TGTGCCAGCAGCTTAGGGAATAGCCAAAATGAGCAGTTCTTC. Translating it yields CASSLGNSQNEQFF.

This clonotype appeared a few times. This beta chain slipped into a library made for alpha chains as a stray read, so its size is not meaningful. This rearrangement joins TRBV21-1 to TRBJ2-1; the table gives TRBD1 as D, unverified against the DNA. TRBV21-1 is recorded as a pseudogene. This CDR3 is built from 15 residues. The DNA for the CDR3 is TGTGCCAGCAGCAATATGGGACAGGGCTGCAATGAGCAGTTCTTC. Residues: CASSNMGQGCNEQFF.

Concerning this clonotype: As an off-target read in a library built for alpha chains, this beta chain has a frequency of little significance. The V and J genes are TRBV29-1 and TRBJ2-3; TRBD1 matches 7 bases. CDR1 is SQVTM and CDR2 is ANQGSEA in the germline V gene. The V and J ends lost 8 bases and 0 bases, in that order; junction bases with no gene match: 17. The CDR3 covers 17 residues. CDR3 amino acids: CSIQGKKPTTSTDTQYF. The CDR3, as DNA: TGCAGCATACAGGGGAAAAAACCAACTACCAGCACAGATACGCAGTATTTT.